Presented here are 24 T cell receptor beta chains from one specimen sequenced in a study of CD8+CD57+ T cells in acquired aplastic anemia. TCR beta VDJ and CDR3 profiling used genomic DNA as template. TCRdb ran MiXCR on the reads and lists one entry per CDR3 protein. The sample holds about 110,000 distinct CDR3 sequences, approximately 49% seen once. The specimen sequenced was sorted CD4+, CD8+, or CD8+CD57+ T cells (not recorded which) from PBMCs. The receptors were sampled from a human donor in good health, serving as a control.

This clonotype was seen more than once but under ten times. This chain joins TRBV25-1 and TRBJ2-7, with D tentatively TRBD2 (7 bases). Germline V gene lookup returns CDR1 MGHDK and CDR2 SYGVNS. The CDR3 contains 14 residues. The V and J ends lost 4 bases and 6 bases respectively, with 16 bases between them. Here the CDR3 reads CASSGGGRRGEQYF. The CDR3, as DNA: TGTGCCAGCAGTGGGGGGGGCAGGCGGGGCGAGCAGTACTTC.

The gene calls are TRBV10-2 and TRBJ2-7, with D perhaps assigned TRBD1 or TRBD2 (6 bases each). Germline-derived CDR1 and CDR2 are WSHSY and SAAADI. This CDR3 comprises 14 residues. V shed 6 bases and J shed 3 bases, with 15 bases lying between them. The CDR3 loop reads CASRTTGGDYEQYF. Here the CDR3 DNA reads TGCGCCAGCAGAACGACAGGCGGGGACTACGAGCAGTACTTC.

The table lists this clonotype with a few counts. The chain joins TRBV29-1 to TRBJ2-3; tentatively, D is TRBD2 (6 bases). This CDR3 has 12 amino acids. Germline-derived CDR1 and CDR2 are SQVTM and ANQGSEA. The germline V and J ends were trimmed by 2 bases and 4 bases, with 7 bases remaining between them. The CDR3 loop reads CSVESGADTQYF. As DNA, the CDR3 is TGCAGCGTTGAATCGGGGGCAGATACGCAGTATTTT.

This clonotype was seen at least ten times. This chain connects TRBV29-1 to TRBJ1-1, with a weak D call TRBD1 (6 bases). This CDR3 is 12 amino acids long. Trimming took 7 bases from V and 3 from J, leaving 12 bases between them. In germline, CDR1 is SQVTM, CDR2 ANQGSEA. The CDR3 spells CSGWGQDTEAFF. DNA of the CDR3: TGCAGCGGATGGGGGCAGGACACTGAAGCTTTCTTT.

There are many counts of this clonotype. The J gene is TRBJ2-7, the V gene TRBV6-2 or TRBV6-3, with TRBD1 matching 10 bases. After removal of 2 bases from V and 5 bases from J, the junction contained 12 bases not matched to a gene. The CDR3 has 17 amino acids. Germline CDR1 and CDR2: MNHEY and SVGEGT. The CDR3 spells CASSYLLSTGGKDEQYF. In DNA, the CDR3 is TGTGCCAGCAGTTACCTCTTATCGACAGGGGGCAAGGACGAGCAGTACTTC.

This clonotype was seen repeatedly, ten times or more. The rearrangement uses TRBV6-2 or TRBV6-3 and TRBJ2-7, with D tentatively TRBD1 (6 bases). V lost 2 bases, J lost 0 bases, and 17 bases lay in between. The CDR3 has 17 amino acids. Germline V CDR1 and CDR2: MNHEY, SVGEGT. The CDR3, as DNA: TGTGCCAGCAGTTACCCACTCTCGGACAGCTACTCCTACGAGCAGTACTTC. Protein: CASSYPLSDSYSYEQYF.

J is TRBJ2-1 and V is TRBV20-1; TRBD2 aligns across 12 bases. Trimming at V came to 6 bases and at J to 9 bases, leaving 6 bases not matched to a gene. The germline V gene encodes CDR1 DFQATT and CDR2 SNEGSKA (reference sequence). The CDR3 runs 13 residues. The CDR3 DNA reads as TGCAGTGCGTGGACTAGCGGGACTGTTGAGCAGTTCTTC. Its protein product is CSAWTSGTVEQFF.

This clonotype was counted ten times or more. The chain couples TRBV5-4 to TRBJ2-2; no clear D gene. Germline V gene sequence: CDR1 SGHNT, CDR2 YYREEE (reference sequence). The CDR3 is made up of 16 amino acids. Between the trimmed V and J ends, which lost 0 bases and 5 bases, there was a span of 14 bases. The CDR3 DNA reads as TGTGCCAGCAGCTTGGAAGGACCCCTTGTGACCGGGGAGCTGTTTTTT. Translated, it gives CASSLEGPLVTGELFF.

In DNA, the CDR3 is TGTGCCAGCAGTGAGCTAGCGGGAGCTGAGGTCCAAGAGACCCAGTACTTC. Its protein product is CASSELAGAEVQETQYF. The chain combines TRBV25-1 with TRBJ2-5; 10 bases match TRBD2. The CDR3 totals 17 residues. Germline CDR1 reads MGHDK; CDR2 reads SYGVNS. Germline trimming cut 3 bases from V and 1 base from J; bases unmatched to any gene: 8.

This clonotype came up many times. J is TRBJ2-7 and V is TRBV10-3; a possible D gene is TRBD1 (6 bases). Trimming left V 9 bases short and J 6 bases short, with 27 bases between. The CDR3 totals 16 residues. The germline V gene encodes CDR1 ENHRY and CDR2 SYGVKD. In DNA form, the CDR3 reads TGTGCCATTGCAACGGACACCGACAGGAACTTTGGCGAGCAGTACTTC. This encodes CAIATDTDRNFGEQYF.

V and J are TRBV27 and TRBJ1-6, with no clear D. From germline, CDR1 is MNHEY and CDR2 SMNVEV (reference sequence). Trimming took 6 bases from V and 2 from J, leaving 11 bases between them. CDR3 length equals 15 residues. CDR3 region: CASSLSGTYNSPLHF. CDR3 in DNA: TGTGCCAGCAGCTTGTCGGGGACCTATAATTCACCCCTCCACTTT.

The chain recombines TRBV23-1 with TRBJ2-1; D possibly corresponds to TRBD2 (5 bases). TRBV23-1 qualifies as an ORF whose function is uncertain. The CDR3 has 18 residues. V lost 6 bases, J lost 8 bases, and 29 bases lay in between. In DNA, the CDR3 is TGCGCCAGCAGGCCCGGGAAAATAGGGAGCAGCTTCTCAGATGAGCAGTTCTTC. It encodes CASRPGKIGSSFSDEQFF.

This clonotype was seen repeatedly, ten times or more. The chain joins TRBV6-2 or TRBV6-3 to TRBJ1-1, with unresolved D. This CDR3 is 12 amino acids long. The V end was cut by 10 bases, the J end by 4 bases, with 13 bases between. CDR1 is MNHEY and CDR2 is SVGEGT in the germline V gene. The CDR3 DNA follows: TGTGCCACCTCTATTGTCGGCACTGAAGCTTTCTTT. Its protein product is CATSIVGTEAFF.

This chain connects TRBV19 to TRBJ2-5; the D gene is possibly TRBD1 (6 bases). This CDR3 has 20 amino acids. The V end was cut by 5 bases, the J end by 1 base, with 29 bases between. Germline CDR1 and CDR2: LNHDA and SQIVND (reference sequence). The CDR3 is CASSWGQGRTPGSLQETQYF. In DNA form, the CDR3 reads TGTGCCAGTAGTTGGGGGCAGGGGCGAACACCGGGGAGCCTCCAAGAGACCCAGTACTTC.

This clonotype was counted only a few times. The rearrangement links TRBV10-3 to TRBJ2-7; the match to TRBD1 covers 9 bases. V was pared by 0 bases and J by 6 bases, with 6 bases of the junction left unmatched. From germline, CDR1 is ENHRY and CDR2 SYGVKD. CDR3 size: 15 residues. The DNA of the CDR3 is TGTGCCATCAGTGAGTCGGGGACAGGGTTCTCCGAGCAGTACTTC. Residues: CAISESGTGFSEQYF.

The rearrangement uses TRBV29-1 and TRBJ2-5, with 8 bases matching TRBD1. Looked up from germline, CDR1 is SQVTM and CDR2 is ANQGSEA. This CDR3 spans 12 amino acids. V shed 7 bases and J 1 base; nucleotides not matched to a gene: 2. The CDR3 DNA follows: TGCAGCGCAGGACAGGGCCAAGAGACCCAGTACTTC. Amino acids: CSAGQGQETQYF. The whole variable domain, remainder taken from reference TRBV29-1 and TRBJ2-5, is SAVISQKPSRDICQRGTSLTIQCQVDSQVTMMFWYRQQPGQSLTLIATANQGSEATYESGFVIDKFPISRPNLTFSTLTVSNMSPEDSSIYLCSAGQGQETQYFGPGTRLLVL.

Many counts were recorded for this clonotype. The chain carries TRBV14 and TRBJ1-6, with D possibly matching TRBD1 (5 bases). Germline CDR1 SGHDN, CDR2 FVKESK. V lost 2 bases to trimming and J lost 4 bases, with 9 bases between them. This CDR3 contains 15 residues. The CDR3 loop is CASSQLGVYNSPLHF. CDR3 DNA: TGTGCCAGCAGCCAATTAGGGGTTTATAATTCACCCCTCCACTTT. Together with reference TRBV14 and TRBJ1-6, the CDR3 gives the full variable domain: EAGVTQFPSHSVIEKGQTVTLRCDPISGHDNLYWYRRVMGKEIKFLLHFVKESKQDESGMPNNRFLAERTGGTYSTLKVQPAELEDSGVYFCASSQLGVYNSPLHFGNGTRLTVT.

Here the CDR3 reads CASSFGGVTGELFF. The CDR3 bases are TGTGCCAGCAGCTTCGGGGGCGTAACCGGGGAGCTGTTTTTT. The V call is TRBV5-4, the J call TRBJ2-2, with D possibly being TRBD1 or TRBD2 (6 bases each). Germline CDR1 is SGHNT and CDR2 is YYREEE (reference sequence). V lost 2 bases to trimming and J lost 5 bases, with 10 bases between them. The CDR3 is 14 amino acids.

A word on this clonotype: A junction end diverges from the germline sequence, so it may reflect a read error. The genes are TRBV5-8 and TRBJ1-1, with 9 bases matching TRBD1. The germline gives CDR1 SGHTS, CDR2 YDEGEE. This CDR3 contains 14 residues. CDR3 region: CASSVDRGGTEAFF. The CDR3 region has the DNA TGTGCCAGCAGCGTCGACAGGGGGGGAACTGAGGCTTTCTTT.

The V and J genes are TRBV9 and TRBJ1-2; 7 bases are a match to TRBD1. The CDR3 is 16 residues long. From germline, CDR1 is SGDLS and CDR2 YYNGEE. After removal of 4 bases from V and 0 bases from J, the junction contained 9 bases not matched to a gene. CDR3 region: CASSPTGTAANYGYTF. The CDR3 DNA follows: TGTGCCAGCAGCCCCACCGGGACAGCAGCTAACTATGGCTACACCTTC.

This clonotype was counted many times. The rearrangement uses TRBV11-2 and TRBJ2-7, with TRBD1 matching 7 bases. Germline V gene data show CDR1 as SGHAT and CDR2 as FQNNGV. The CDR3 totals 11 residues. J lost 13 bases, V lost 2 bases, and 5 bases had no gene match. DNA of the CDR3: TGTGCCAGCAGCTTAATAGGGGGCTTATACTTC. This codes for CASSLIGGLYF.

The chain couples TRBV10-3 to TRBJ1-1; no reliable D call. Germline CDR1 and CDR2: ENHRY and SYGVKD. The CDR3 has 15 amino acids. The V end was cut by 0 bases, the J end by 0 bases, with 8 bases between. DNA of the CDR3: TGTGCCATCAGTGAGTCCCAGGATCTGAACACTGAAGCTTTCTTT. This sequence encodes CAISESQDLNTEAFF.

This clonotype was seen repeatedly, ten times or more. The chain joins TRBV19 to TRBJ1-2, with a possible D match to TRBD1 (5 bases). The germline V gene encodes CDR1 LNHDA and CDR2 SQIVND (reference sequence). This CDR3 contains 16 residues. Deletions cut 0 bases from V and 5 bases from J, with 16 bases between. CDR3 nucleotides: TGTGCCAGTAGTATAGATCTATCGCCAGGGATGTATGGCTACACCTTC. Residues: CASSIDLSPGMYGYTF.

This clonotype was observed at least ten times. The CDR3 is CASSSLFEAFF. The CDR3 DNA sequence: TGTGCCAGTAGTTCGCTATTCGAAGCTTTCTTT. The chain uses TRBV19 and TRBJ1-1; D remains ambiguous. V dropped 5 bases and J dropped 8 bases, with 9 bases sitting between them. This CDR3 has 11 amino acids. Germline V gene sequence: CDR1 LNHDA, CDR2 SQIVND (reference sequence). Complete variable domain (other parts from reference TRBV19 and TRBJ1-1): DGGITQSPKYLFRKEGQNVTLSCEQNLNHDAMYWYRQDPGQGLRLIYYSQIVNDFQKGDIAEGYSVSREKKESFPLTVTSAQKNPTAFYLCASSSLFEAFFGQGTRLTVV.